The 9 T cell receptor beta chains below were found in one sample sequenced in a study of beta chain features in type 1 diabetes. Reverse transcription of all isolated RNA meant that expressed TCRB transcripts were sequenced. Generated by immunoSEQ multiplex PCR, the TCRdb table keeps only in-frame clones and is missing some. This table holds about 470,000 clones, around 28% found once. Source material: naive CD4+ T cells from blood. The receptors here all came from a man aged 18 to 30 in good health.

This clone has just a few counts. CDR3: CASSPRTGRGAAYNEQFF. CDR3 in DNA: TGTGCCAGCTCACCACGTACTGGGCGGGGGGCCGCCTACAATGAGCAGTTCTTC. This chain links TRBV18 with TRBJ2-1; 8 bases fit TRBD2. The germline CDR1 and CDR2 sequences are KGHSH and LQKENI. The CDR3 has 18 residues. The J segment lost 2 bases and the V segment lost 1 base, leaving 10 bases of the junction unmatched.

This sequence joins TRBV5-6 and TRBJ2-6, with D possibly TRBD1 on 6 matching bases. Per germline, CDR1 SGHDT and CDR2 YYEEEE. Between the trimmed V and J ends, which lost 2 bases and 2 bases, there was a span of 14 bases. The CDR3 is 17 residues long. Here the CDR3 DNA reads TGTGCCAGCAGCTTTTATACAGGGTTCCCTGGGGCCAACGTCCTGACTTTC. It encodes CASSFYTGFPGANVLTF.

The chain joins TRBV7-2 to TRBJ2-3, with 8 bases identical to TRBD2. The CDR3 covers 16 residues. Germline V gene lookup returns CDR1 SGHTA and CDR2 FQGNSA. The ends lost 5 bases at V and 2 bases at J; junction bases unmatched: 9. The CDR3 protein is CASSPQGAGATDTQYF. The CDR3 DNA follows: TGTGCCAGCAGCCCCCAAGGAGCGGGAGCCACAGATACGCAGTATTTT. Drawing the rest from reference TRBV7-2 and TRBJ2-3, the complete variable domain is GAGVSQSPSNKVTEKGKDVELRCDPISGHTALYWYRQSLGQGLEFLIYFQGNSAPDKSGLPSDRFSAERTGGSVSTLTIQRTQQEDSAVYLCASSPQGAGATDTQYFGPGTRLTVL.

As regards this clone: This same CDR3 is encoded by further DNA sequences in the sample. The chain carries TRBV30 and TRBJ2-3, with D possibly matching TRBD2 (6 bases). The V and J ends lost 5 bases and 1 base respectively, with 7 bases between them. Germline V gives CDR1 GTSNPN, CDR2 SVGIG (reference sequence). The CDR3 has 12 amino acids. The CDR3 region is CAWGTRTDTQYF. CDR3 DNA: TGTGCCTGGGGGACTCGCACAGATACGCAGTATTTT. Full variable domain (remainder filled in from reference TRBV30 and TRBJ2-3): SQTIHQWPATLVQPVGSPLSLECTVEGTSNPNLYWYRQAAGRGLQLLFYSVGIGQISSEVPQNLSASRPQDRQFILSSKKLLLSDSGFYLCAWGTRTDTQYFGPGTRLTVL.

This clone turned up a few times. The CDR3 DNA is TGTGCCAGCAGTACAGGGGACGAGCAGTACTTC. Its protein product is CASSTGDEQYF. V gene TRBV9 combines with J gene TRBJ2-7, with TRBD1 matching over 7 bases. J lost 5 bases, V lost 5 bases, and 1 base had no gene match. The germline V gene encodes CDR1 SGDLS and CDR2 YYNGEE. The CDR3 spans 11 residues.

In this sample, this clone turned up once. The chain employs TRBV6-5 and TRBJ2-1; D might be TRBD1 (6 bases). The V gene's germline CDR1 is MNHEY and CDR2 SVGAGI. Between the trimmed V and J ends, which lost 0 bases and 4 bases, there was a span of 10 bases. The CDR3 has 15 amino acids. The CDR3 reads CASSYSATGYNEQFF. The DNA for the CDR3 is TGTGCCAGCAGTTACTCGGCGACAGGATACAATGAGCAGTTCTTC.

This clone was observed once. The rearrangement joins TRBV25-1 to TRBJ2-7, with D perhaps assigned TRBD1 or TRBD2 (5 bases each). The V and J ends lost 1 base and 3 bases respectively, with 13 bases between them. The CDR3 sequence is 15 residues long. Germline CDR1 reads MGHDK; CDR2 reads SYGVNS. The CDR3 DNA follows: TGTGCCAGCAGTGAATCTAATCCTGGGGGCTACGAGCAGTACTTC. Encoded protein: CASSESNPGGYEQYF.

The chain uses TRBV29-1 and TRBJ2-1; D call uncertain. This CDR3 has 14 amino acids. Looked up from germline, CDR1 is SQVTM and CDR2 is ANQGSEA. Trimming took off 0 bases at V and 10 bases at J, with 16 bases between the two ends. This CDR3 is CSVEEQLPPGEQFF. The CDR3 DNA follows: TGCAGCGTTGAAGAACAGCTTCCTCCCGGGGAGCAGTTCTTC.

This clone was counted between two and nine times. This chain connects TRBV2 to TRBJ2-2; the D is unclear. The germline V gene has CDR1 SNHLY and CDR2 FYNNEI. This CDR3 spans 14 amino acids. Trimming removed 1 base at V and 7 bases at J, with 10 bases between. For the CDR3, the DNA is TGTGCCAGCAGTGAAGGGGCAGACTTCGGGGAGCTGTTTTTT. Amino acids: CASSEGADFGELFF.